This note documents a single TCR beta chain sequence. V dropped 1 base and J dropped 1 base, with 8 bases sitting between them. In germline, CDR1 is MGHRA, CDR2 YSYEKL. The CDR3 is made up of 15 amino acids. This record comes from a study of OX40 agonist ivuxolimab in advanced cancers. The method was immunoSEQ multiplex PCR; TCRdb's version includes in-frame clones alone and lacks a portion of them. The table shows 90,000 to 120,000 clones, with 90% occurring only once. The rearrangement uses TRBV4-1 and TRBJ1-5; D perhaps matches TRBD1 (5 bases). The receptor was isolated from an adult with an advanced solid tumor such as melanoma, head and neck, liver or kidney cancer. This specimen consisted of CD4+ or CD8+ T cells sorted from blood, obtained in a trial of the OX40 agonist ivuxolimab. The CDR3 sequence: CASSQGGTSNQPQHF. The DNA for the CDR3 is TGCGCCAGCAGCCAAGGGGGCACAAGCAATCAGCCCCAGCATTTT.